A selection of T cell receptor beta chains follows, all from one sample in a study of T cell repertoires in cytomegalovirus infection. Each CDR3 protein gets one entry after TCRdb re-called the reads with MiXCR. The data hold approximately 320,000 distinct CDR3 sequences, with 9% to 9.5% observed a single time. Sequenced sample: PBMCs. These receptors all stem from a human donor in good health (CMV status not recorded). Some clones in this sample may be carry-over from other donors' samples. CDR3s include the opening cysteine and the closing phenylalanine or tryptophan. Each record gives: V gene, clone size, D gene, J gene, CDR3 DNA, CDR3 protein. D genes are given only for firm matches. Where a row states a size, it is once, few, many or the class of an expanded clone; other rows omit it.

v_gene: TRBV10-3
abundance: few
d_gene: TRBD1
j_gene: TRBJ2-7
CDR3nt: TGTGCCATCAGTGAGTATGGGACAGGAAAGGACGAGCAGTACTTC
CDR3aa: CAISEYGTGKDEQYF

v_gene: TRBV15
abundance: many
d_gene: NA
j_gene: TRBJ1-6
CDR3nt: TGTGCCACCAGCCCTCGCAGAGGGGCCAGTAATTCACCCCTCCACTTT
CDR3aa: CATSPRRGASNSPLHF

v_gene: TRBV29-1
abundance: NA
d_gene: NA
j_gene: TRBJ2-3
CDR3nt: TGCAGCGTTGTCGGGATGGACAAGCGCAGCACAGATACGCAGTATTTT
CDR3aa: CSVVGMDKRSTDTQYF

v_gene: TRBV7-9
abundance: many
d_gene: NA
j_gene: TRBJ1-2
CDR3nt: TGTGCCAGCAGCTTACAGGGGAATGGCTACACCTTC
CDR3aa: CASSLQGNGYTF

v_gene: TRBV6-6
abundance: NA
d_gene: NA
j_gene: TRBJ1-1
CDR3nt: TGTGCCAGCAGTTACACGGGACTCCGAGGTACTGAAGCTTTCTTT
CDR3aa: CASSYTGLRGTEAFF

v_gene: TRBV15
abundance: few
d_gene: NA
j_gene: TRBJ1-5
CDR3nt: TGTGCCACCAGCAGCATTCTCAGCAATCAGCCCCAGCATTTT
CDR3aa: CATSSILSNQPQHF

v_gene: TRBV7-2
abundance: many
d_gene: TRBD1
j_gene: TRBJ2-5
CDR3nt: TGTGCCAGCAGCTCTACCGGGACAGACCAAGAGACCCAGTACTTC
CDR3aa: CASSSTGTDQETQYF

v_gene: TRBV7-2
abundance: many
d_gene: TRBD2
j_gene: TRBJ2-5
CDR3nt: TGTGCCAGCAGCTTTGGTAGCGGGGGCCAACAAGAGACCCAGTACTTC
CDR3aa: CASSFGSGGQQETQYF

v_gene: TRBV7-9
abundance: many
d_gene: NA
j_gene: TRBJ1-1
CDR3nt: TGTGCCAGCAGCTATTTAGACAAAAACACTGAAGCTTTCTTT
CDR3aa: CASSYLDKNTEAFF

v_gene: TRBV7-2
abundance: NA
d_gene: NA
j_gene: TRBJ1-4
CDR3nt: TGTGCCAGCAGCTTCGGGAATCAAAATGAAAAACTGTTTTTT
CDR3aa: CASSFGNQNEKLFF

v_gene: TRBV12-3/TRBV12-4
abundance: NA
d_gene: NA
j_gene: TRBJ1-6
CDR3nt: TGTGCCAGCAGTTCCGGGGATAATTCACCCCTCCACTTT
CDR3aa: CASSSGDNSPLHF

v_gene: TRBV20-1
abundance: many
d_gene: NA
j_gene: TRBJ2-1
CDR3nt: TGCAGTGCTCACGACAAACGAATCTCCTACAATGAGCAGTTCTTC
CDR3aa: CSAHDKRISYNEQFF

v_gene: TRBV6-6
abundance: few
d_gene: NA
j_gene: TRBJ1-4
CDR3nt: TGTGCCAGCAGCTCAGGGTTAACTAATGAAAAACTGTTTTTT
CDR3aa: CASSSGLTNEKLFF

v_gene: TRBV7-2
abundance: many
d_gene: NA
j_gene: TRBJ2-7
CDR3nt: TGTGCCAGCAGCTTAGGCGACACGCTGGGCGAGCAGTACTTC
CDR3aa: CASSLGDTLGEQYF

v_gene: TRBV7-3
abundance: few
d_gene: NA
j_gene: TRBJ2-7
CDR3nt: TGTGCCAGCAGCTTAGGACCGCCGGGGGTCGAGCAGTACTTC
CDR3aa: CASSLGPPGVEQYF

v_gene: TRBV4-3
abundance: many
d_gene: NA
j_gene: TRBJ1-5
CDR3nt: TGCGCCAGCAGCCAAGATACTAGTCAGCCCCAGCATTTT
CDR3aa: CASSQDTSQPQHF